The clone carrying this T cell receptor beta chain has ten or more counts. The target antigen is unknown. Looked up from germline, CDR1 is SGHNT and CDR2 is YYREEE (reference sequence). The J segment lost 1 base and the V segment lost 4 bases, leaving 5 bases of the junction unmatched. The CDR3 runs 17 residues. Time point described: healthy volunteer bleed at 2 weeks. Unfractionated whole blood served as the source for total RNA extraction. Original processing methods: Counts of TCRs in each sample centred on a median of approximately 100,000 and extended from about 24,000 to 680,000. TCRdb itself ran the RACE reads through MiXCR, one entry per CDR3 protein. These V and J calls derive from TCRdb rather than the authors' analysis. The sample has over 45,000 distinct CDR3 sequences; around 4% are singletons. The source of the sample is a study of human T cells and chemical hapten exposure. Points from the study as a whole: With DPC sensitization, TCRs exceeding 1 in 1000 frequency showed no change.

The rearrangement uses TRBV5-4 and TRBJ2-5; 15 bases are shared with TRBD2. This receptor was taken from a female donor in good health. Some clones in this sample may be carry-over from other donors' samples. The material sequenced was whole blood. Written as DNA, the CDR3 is TGTGCCAGCAGCGTGGGACTAGCGGGGGGACTCCAAGAGACCCAGTACTTC. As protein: CASSVGLAGGLQETQYF.